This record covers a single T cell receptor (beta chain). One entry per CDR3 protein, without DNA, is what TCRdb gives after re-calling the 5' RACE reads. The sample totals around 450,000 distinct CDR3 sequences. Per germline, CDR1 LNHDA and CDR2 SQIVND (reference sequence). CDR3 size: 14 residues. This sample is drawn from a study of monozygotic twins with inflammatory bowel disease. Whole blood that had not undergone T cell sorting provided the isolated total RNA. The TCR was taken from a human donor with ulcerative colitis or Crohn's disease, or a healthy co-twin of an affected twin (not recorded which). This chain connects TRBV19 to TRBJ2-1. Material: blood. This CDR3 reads CASSIDSSGSLQFF.